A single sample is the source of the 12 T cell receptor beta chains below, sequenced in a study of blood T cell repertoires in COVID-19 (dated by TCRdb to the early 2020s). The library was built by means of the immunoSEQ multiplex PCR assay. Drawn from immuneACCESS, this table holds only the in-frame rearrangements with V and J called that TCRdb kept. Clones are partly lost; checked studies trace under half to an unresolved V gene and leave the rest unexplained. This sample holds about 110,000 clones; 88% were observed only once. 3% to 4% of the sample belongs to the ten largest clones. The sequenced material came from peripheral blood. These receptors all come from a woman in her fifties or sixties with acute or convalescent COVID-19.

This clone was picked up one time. The CDR3 spells CAWSVPRQGGYTF. The CDR3 DNA follows: TGTGCCTGGAGTGTACCCCGACAGGGAGGCTACACCTTC. V is TRBV30 and J is TRBJ1-2; 7 bases fit TRBD1. The CDR3 contains 13 residues. Germline values: CDR1 GTSNPN, CDR2 SVGIG (reference sequence). The ends lost 0 bases at V and 8 bases at J; junction bases unmatched: 6.

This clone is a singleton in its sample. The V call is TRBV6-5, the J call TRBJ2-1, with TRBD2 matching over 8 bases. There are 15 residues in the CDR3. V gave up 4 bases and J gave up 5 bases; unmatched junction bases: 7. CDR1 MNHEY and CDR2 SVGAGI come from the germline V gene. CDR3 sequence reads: CASSWREAGDNEQFF. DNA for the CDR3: TGTGCCAGCAGTTGGCGGGAGGCGGGGGACAATGAGCAGTTCTTC.

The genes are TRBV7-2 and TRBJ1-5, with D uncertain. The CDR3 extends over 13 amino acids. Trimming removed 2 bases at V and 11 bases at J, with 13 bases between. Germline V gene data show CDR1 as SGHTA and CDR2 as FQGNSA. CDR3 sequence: CASSLKPSRSQHF. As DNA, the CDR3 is TGTGCCAGCAGCTTAAAGCCGAGCCGGTCCCAGCATTTT.

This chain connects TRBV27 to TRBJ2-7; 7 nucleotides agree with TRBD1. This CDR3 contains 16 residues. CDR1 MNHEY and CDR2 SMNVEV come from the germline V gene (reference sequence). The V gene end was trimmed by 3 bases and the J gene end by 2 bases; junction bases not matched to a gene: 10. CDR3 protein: CASSLAGGRTPYEQYF. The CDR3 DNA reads TGTGCCAGCAGTTTGGCAGGGGGACGTACCCCCTACGAGCAGTACTTC.

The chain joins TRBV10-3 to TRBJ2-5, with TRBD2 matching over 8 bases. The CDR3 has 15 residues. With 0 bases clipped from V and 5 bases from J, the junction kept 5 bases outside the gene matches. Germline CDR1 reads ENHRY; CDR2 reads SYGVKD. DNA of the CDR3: TGTGCCATCAGTGAGTCAGGACTAGCCGATGAGACCCAGTACTTC. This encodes CAISESGLADETQYF.

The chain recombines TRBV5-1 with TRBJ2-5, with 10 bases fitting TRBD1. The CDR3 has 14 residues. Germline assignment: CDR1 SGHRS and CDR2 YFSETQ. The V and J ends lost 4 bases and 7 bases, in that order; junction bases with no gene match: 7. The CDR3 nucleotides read TGCGCCAGCAGCCCCCACCGGGACAGGGGGACCCAGTACTTC. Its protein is CASSPHRDRGTQYF.

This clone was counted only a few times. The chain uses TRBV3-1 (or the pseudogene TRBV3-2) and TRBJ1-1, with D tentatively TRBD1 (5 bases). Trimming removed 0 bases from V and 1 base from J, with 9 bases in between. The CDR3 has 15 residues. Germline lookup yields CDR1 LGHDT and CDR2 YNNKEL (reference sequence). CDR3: CASSQDSGGNTEAFF. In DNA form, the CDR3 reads TGTGCCAGCAGCCAAGATTCCGGGGGGAACACTGAAGCTTTCTTT.

CDR3 residues: CASSRGTGDYGSGNNEQFF. Written as DNA, the CDR3 is TGCGCCAGCAGTCGCGGGACAGGGGACTACGGTAGCGGGAACAATGAGCAGTTCTTC. The V call is TRBV23-1, the J call TRBJ2-1, with 10 bases aligning to TRBD1. TRBV23-1 is annotated as an ORF whose role is uncertain. Losses at the gene ends were 4 bases for V and 5 bases for J; bases not matched to a gene: 17. The CDR3 is made up of 19 amino acids.

The CDR3, as DNA: TGTGCCACCAGCAGGGGGCGGGAGGGGAATGAGCAGTTCTTC. It yields the protein CATSRGREGNEQFF. This rearrangement joins TRBV15 to TRBJ2-1; 9 bases map to TRBD2. The junction had 4 bases not matched to a gene; V was cut back by 3 bases and J by 7 bases. Germline V lookup: CDR1 LNHNV, CDR2 YYDKDF (reference sequence). CDR3 length: 14 residues.

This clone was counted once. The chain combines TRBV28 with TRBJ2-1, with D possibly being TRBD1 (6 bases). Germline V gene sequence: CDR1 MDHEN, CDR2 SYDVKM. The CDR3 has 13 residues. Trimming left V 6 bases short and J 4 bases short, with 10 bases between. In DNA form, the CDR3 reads TGTGCCAGCAGCTGGGGGCCTTACAATGAGCAGTTCTTC. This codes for CASSWGPYNEQFF.

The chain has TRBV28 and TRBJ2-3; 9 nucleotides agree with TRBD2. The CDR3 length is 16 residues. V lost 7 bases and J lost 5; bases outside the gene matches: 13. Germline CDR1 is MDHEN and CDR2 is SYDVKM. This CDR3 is CASTSAGGGRGDTQYF. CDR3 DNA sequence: TGTGCCAGCACCTCCGCGGGGGGCGGGAGGGGAGATACGCAGTATTTT.

Here the CDR3 DNA reads TGTGCCAGCAGCCAGAGTACGGAGCAGTTCTTC. This sequence encodes CASSQSTEQFF. The J gene is TRBJ2-1, the V gene TRBV6-2 or TRBV6-3; no definite D call. Germline loops: CDR1 MNHEY, CDR2 SVGEGT. V was pared by 6 bases and J by 10 bases, with 10 bases between. CDR3 length: 11 residues.